The 19 T cell receptor beta chains reported below all come from one sample, sequenced in a study of cytomegalovirus exposure and HLA in healthy donors. With 60 Vbeta and 13 Jbeta primers, the PCR was carried out. Generated by immunoSEQ multiplex PCR, the TCRdb table keeps only in-frame clones and is missing some. Of over 200,000 clones in the sample, around 73% are singletons; the top ten hold 3% to 4.5%. The sequenced material came from PBMCs. The receptor source for this set is a male donor in good health and CMV-seronegative.

The rearrangement uses TRBV11-2 and TRBJ2-4; TRBD2 matches 7 bases. Germline values: CDR1 SGHAT, CDR2 FQNNGV. CDR3 size: 15 residues. Trimming took 0 bases from V and 7 from J; bases not matched to a gene: 6. CDR3 region: CASSLDGGSGNIQYF. The DNA for the CDR3 is TGTGCCAGCAGCTTAGATGGCGGGAGTGGGAACATTCAGTACTTC.

The chain has TRBV2 and TRBJ2-3; perhaps TRBD2 as D (5 bases). There are 14 residues in the CDR3. Looked up from germline, CDR1 is SNHLY and CDR2 is FYNNEI. V shed 5 bases and J shed 8 bases, with 17 bases lying between them. Here the CDR3 DNA reads TGTGCCAGCAGTCCTAGCCCGGCGATTGGTACGCAGTATTTT. Its translation: CASSPSPAIGTQYF. Supplemented by reference TRBV2 and TRBJ2-3, the full variable domain reads EPEVTQTPSHQVTQMGQEVILRCVPISNHLYFYWYRQILGQKVEFLVSFYNNEISEKSEIFDDQFSVERPDGSNFTLKIRSTKLEDSAMYFCASSPSPAIGTQYFGPGTRLTVL.

This chain connects TRBV9 to TRBJ2-1; 13 bases are shared with TRBD2. V lost 0 bases and J lost 5; bases outside the gene matches: 5. The CDR3 loop spans 17 amino acids. CDR1 is SGDLS and CDR2 is YYNGEE in the germline V gene. The CDR3 coding sequence is TGTGCCAGCAGCGTAGGACTAGCGGGAGGTAGCCACAATGAGCAGTTCTTC. The encoded protein is CASSVGLAGGSHNEQFF.

V and J are TRBV5-8 and TRBJ1-5; 8 bases are shared with TRBD1. Germline-derived CDR1 and CDR2 are SGHTS and YDEGEE. J gave up 3 bases and V 5 bases, and 4 bases lay outside the gene matches. The CDR3 contains 14 residues. CDR3 protein: CASSSGGNNQPQHF. Written as DNA, the CDR3 is TGTGCCAGCAGTTCAGGGGGCAACAATCAGCCCCAGCATTTT.

The genes are TRBV9 and TRBJ1-2, with no clear D. This CDR3 has 13 amino acids. CDR1 SGDLS and CDR2 YYNGEE come from the germline V gene. V was clipped by 0 bases and J by 8 bases, with 11 bases between them. The CDR3 DNA reads as TGTGCCAGCAGCGTAGGAACAGCAGGCGGCTACACCTTC. It codes for CASSVGTAGGYTF.

V gene TRBV4-1 combines with J gene TRBJ2-2; 9 bases are shared with TRBD2. The CDR3 is 18 residues long. Trimming removed 4 bases from V and 5 bases from J; junction bases left unmatched: 14. CDR1 is MGHRA, CDR2 YSYEKL, per germline. The CDR3 protein is CASSLFAWGGRATGELFF. CDR3 DNA sequence: TGCGCCAGCAGCCTCTTCGCATGGGGCGGGAGGGCAACCGGGGAGCTGTTTTTT.

V usage is TRBV27 and J usage is TRBJ2-1, with no clear D. The CDR3 consists of 12 residues. The V gene lost 4 bases and the J gene lost 6 bases, with 7 bases spanning the gap. From germline, CDR1 is MNHEY and CDR2 SMNVEV (reference sequence). The CDR3 DNA follows: TGTGCCAGCAGTTCCCTACTCAATGAGCAGTTCTTC. This gives the protein CASSSLLNEQFF.

The V gene is TRBV29-1, the J gene TRBJ2-2, with 7 bases lining up with TRBD1. CDR1 is SQVTM, CDR2 ANQGSEA, per germline. This CDR3 region has 14 residues. The trim removed 6 bases at V and 0 bases at J, leaving 4 bases unmatched. The CDR3, as DNA: TGCAGCGTCTCACAGGGGACGAACACCGGGGAGCTGTTTTTT. It is translated as CSVSQGTNTGELFF.

As for this clone: Within the sample, other DNA sequences also encode this same CDR3. The gene calls are TRBV2 and TRBJ2-5, with 8 positions matching TRBD2. The J call is in doubt because the DNA end fits TRBJ2-7 better. Germline V gene data show CDR1 as SNHLY and CDR2 as FYNNEI. The CDR3 spans 13 residues. CDR3 bases: TGTGCCAGCAGCCTCGGACTAGCTTACGAGCAGTACTTC. Translating gives CASSLGLAYEQYF.

With regard to this clone: One end of the junction is discordant with germline, which a read error may explain. V gene TRBV19 combines with J gene TRBJ2-7; possibly TRBD1 for D (5 bases). The CDR3 loop spans 10 amino acids. Germline assignment: CDR1 LNHDA and CDR2 SQIVND (reference sequence). CDR3 residues: CAGQVGRASF. CDR3 DNA: TGTGCCGGCCAGGTGGGCAGGGCCTCGTTC.

This clone was detected once. The chain's CDR3 is CASSLKGPSGSPSYEQYF. In DNA form, the CDR3 reads TGTGCCAGCAGCTTAAAAGGGCCTAGCGGGAGTCCCTCCTACGAGCAGTACTTC. The genes are TRBV7-3 and TRBJ2-7; 10 positions match TRBD2. V gave up 1 base and J gave up 0 bases; unmatched junction bases: 9. Germline V gives CDR1 SGHTA, CDR2 FQGTGA. The CDR3 runs 18 residues.

The chain is built from TRBV5-1 and TRBJ2-1; 7 bases line up with TRBD2. CDR1 and CDR2 from the germline V gene are SGHRS and YFSETQ. The length of the CDR3 is 14 residues. Trimming at V came to 3 bases and at J to 9 bases, leaving 9 bases not matched to a gene. The DNA for the CDR3 is TGCGCCAGCAGCTGGGGAGGGACGGCCCTTGAGCAGTTCTTC. Its protein is CASSWGGTALEQFF.

V is TRBV5-5 and J is TRBJ1-2, with D maybe TRBD1 (5 bases). Germline CDR1 and CDR2: SGHKS and YYEKEE (reference sequence). This CDR3 comprises 15 residues. V dropped 0 bases and J dropped 1 base, with 10 bases sitting between them. The CDR3 DNA is TGTGCCAGCAGCTTGGTTCTGGGGCATAACTATGGCTACACCTTC. It codes for CASSLVLGHNYGYTF.

This clone has only a few counts. The CDR3 DNA follows: TGTGCCAGCAGCTTGGGCGGCAGTCTGGTTGCGTCTGGAAACACCATATATTTT. This encodes CASSLGGSLVASGNTIYF. The chain uses TRBV5-4 and TRBJ1-3; D is unresolved. This CDR3 region has 18 residues. The V end was cut by 0 bases, the J end by 1 base, with 17 bases between. Germline values: CDR1 SGHNT, CDR2 YYREEE (reference sequence).

This clone was counted only a few times. The chain employs TRBV5-1 and TRBJ2-1; TRBD1 matches 7 bases. The CDR3 extends over 18 amino acids. The germline gives CDR1 SGHRS, CDR2 YFSETQ. The trim removed 1 base at V and 4 bases at J, leaving 14 bases unmatched. CDR3 bases: TGCGCCAGCAGCTTGCGGGCGCCATACCCGGGACAGTACAATGAGCAGTTCTTC. Amino acids: CASSLRAPYPGQYNEQFF.

The chain carries TRBV6-5 and TRBJ2-1, with 11 nucleotides matching TRBD2. Looked up from germline, CDR1 is MNHEY and CDR2 is SVGAGI. Trimming cost V 2 bases and J 7 bases; bases outside gene matches: 7. This CDR3 has 16 amino acids. The CDR3, as DNA: TGTGCCAGCAGTTACCGGGGGGCTAGCGGGAGGAATGAGCAGTTCTTC. This gives the protein CASSYRGASGRNEQFF.

The V gene is TRBV11-2, the J gene TRBJ2-5; 8 bases align to TRBD2. This CDR3 contains 15 residues. Losses at the gene ends were 3 bases for V and 5 bases for J; bases not matched to a gene: 8. Germline V gene data show CDR1 as SGHAT and CDR2 as FQNNGV. The CDR3 reads CASSLIAGSMETQYF. Here the CDR3 DNA reads TGTGCCAGCAGCTTGATAGCGGGATCCATGGAGACCCAGTACTTC.

The chain joins TRBV7-8 to TRBJ2-7, with D tentatively TRBD2 (6 bases). Trimming left V 1 base short and J 3 bases short, with 13 bases between. The CDR3 runs 15 residues. In germline, CDR1 is SGHVS, CDR2 FQNEAQ. The CDR3 protein is CASSLGVADDYEQYF. CDR3 bases: TGTGCCAGCAGCTTAGGGGTAGCGGACGACTACGAGCAGTACTTC. Full variable domain (remainder filled in from reference TRBV7-8 and TRBJ2-7): GAGVSQSPRYKVAKRGQDVALRCDPISGHVSLFWYQQALGQGPEFLTYFQNEAQLDKSGLPSDRFFAERPEGSVSTLKIQRTQQEDSAVYLCASSLGVADDYEQYFGPGTRLTVT.

There are a few counts of this clone. The chain is built from TRBV2 and TRBJ1-5; tentatively, D is TRBD1 (5 bases). The V and J ends lost 8 bases and 7 bases respectively, with 12 bases between them. Germline values: CDR1 SNHLY, CDR2 FYNNEI. The CDR3 has 12 amino acids. For the CDR3, the DNA is TGTGCCAGCGGGACTTGGGGGCAGCCCCAGCATTTT. Protein sequence: CASGTWGQPQHF.